These T cell receptor beta chains were read from a single sample in a study of monozygotic twins with inflammatory bowel disease. No DNA is given; TCRdb re-called the 5' RACE reads and lists each CDR3 protein once. The listing contains roughly 330,000 distinct CDR3 sequences. The sequencing sample was made of blood. These receptors were collected from a human donor with ulcerative colitis or Crohn's disease, or a healthy co-twin of an affected twin (not recorded which). Both conserved end residues are part of each CDR3.

v_gene	j_gene	CDR3aa
TRBV5-1	TRBJ2-7	CASSLGDSASREQYF
TRBV5-6	TRBJ2-6	CASSLYGGGANVLTF
TRBV20-1	TRBJ2-1	CSARDRRREMNEQFF
TRBV15	TRBJ1-5	CATSRDLGSQPQHF
TRBV5-6	TRBJ1-2	CASSRGTGLWAGYTF
TRBV9	TRBJ2-3	CASSVLTDTQYF
TRBV3-1	TRBJ1-2	CASSPRGKTNYGYTF
TRBV7-9	TRBJ1-1	CASSLRKEDTEAFF
TRBV4-1	TRBJ2-7	CASSQAGVAGNYEQYF
TRBV29-1	TRBJ1-5	CSVGDPRGSPQHF
TRBV19	TRBJ2-1	CASSMPGGNEQFF
TRBV11-2	TRBJ2-1	CASSVGYSGNEQFF
TRBV10-2	TRBJ2-1	CASSDGRTSGFYNEQFF
TRBV27	TRBJ2-7	CASSSPGLAGYEQYF
TRBV29-1	TRBJ2-1	CNALVAGEVSYNEQFF
TRBV7-2	TRBJ1-2	CASSDTGGASGGYTF
TRBV20-1	TRBJ1-2	CSAHGVGQGNYGYTF
TRBV27	TRBJ1-5	CASSLSTSGTGNLPQHF
TRBV9	TRBJ2-2	CASSAEGLARKMNTGELFF
TRBV5-1	TRBJ2-7	CASSLSEGAYEQYF
TRBV5-1	TRBJ2-7	CASSSGSARAEQYF
TRBV19	TRBJ2-1	CASSMAQVRTQNEQFF
TRBV6-5	TRBJ2-4	CASSSQDGSSRDIQYF
TRBV25-1	TRBJ2-7	CASSESQGQGKYEQYF
TRBV12-3/TRBV12-4	TRBJ2-6	CASSFPGASGANVLTF
TRBV11-1	TRBJ2-2	CASSHNFLLRSGAGELFF
TRBV12-3/TRBV12-4	TRBJ2-2	CATTMPSNTGELFF
TRBV28	TRBJ2-5	CASSFSGVWETQYF
TRBV3-1	TRBJ2-1	CASSQRDYYSYNEQFF
TRBV6-5	TRBJ2-5	CASSYGTGSGETQYF
TRBV29-1	TRBJ2-3	CSVPRGGQGRDTQYF
TRBV20-1	TRBJ2-3	CSARDPLLDTQYF
TRBV20-1	TRBJ2-7	CSARDFGLEQYF
TRBV7-6	TRBJ1-4	CASSLDGRGNEKLFF
TRBV11-2	TRBJ2-1	CASSLDPPTGSYNEQFF
TRBV7-2	TRBJ1-2	CASSLVGALGGYTF
TRBV12-3/TRBV12-4	TRBJ2-7	CASGEAGGLPNGEQYF
TRBV20-1	TRBJ2-5	CSASGSSKETQYF
TRBV28	TRBJ1-1	CASSTGSWGNTEAFF
TRBV5-1	TRBJ2-2	CASSYTSRELFF
TRBV15	TRBJ2-5	CAASLGGAMRVRTETQYF
TRBV27	TRBJ2-3	CASSLKPAGPTDTQYF
TRBV9	TRBJ2-7	CASSVEGTATYEQYF
TRBV28	TRBJ1-5	CAISLPEALLNQPQHF
TRBV6-4	TRBJ2-6	CGSTLGRSTGVGSGANVLTF
TRBV10-3	TRBJ2-3	CAISEGRADTQYF
TRBV12-3/TRBV12-4	TRBJ2-7	CASSLAGKGRGEQYF
TRBV27	TRBJ2-7	CASSSDRGAYEQYF
TRBV5-1	TRBJ1-2	CASSRETGTYGYTF
TRBV28	TRBJ2-7	CASSRRMGTGALF